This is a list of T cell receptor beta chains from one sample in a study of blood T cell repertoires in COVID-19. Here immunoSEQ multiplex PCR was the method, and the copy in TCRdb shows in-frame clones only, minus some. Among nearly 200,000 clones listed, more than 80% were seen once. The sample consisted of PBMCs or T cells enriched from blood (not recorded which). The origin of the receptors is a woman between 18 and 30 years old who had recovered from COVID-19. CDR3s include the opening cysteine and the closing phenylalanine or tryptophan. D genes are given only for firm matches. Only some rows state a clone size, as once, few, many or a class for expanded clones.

TGTGCCTGGAGTACCTACGATTTAGAGACCCAGTACTTC CAWSTYDLETQYF TRBJ2-5 NA NA TRBV30 13
TGTGCCAGCAGCGGATTAACAGGGCCCGGGGAGCTGTTTTTT CASSGLTGPGELFF TRBJ2-2 NA NA TRBV9 14
TGTGCCAGCAGAACAGGGGGTCAGGATGAGCAGTTCTTC CASRTGGQDEQFF TRBJ2-1 NA TRBD1 TRBV12-3/TRBV12-4 13
TGTGCCAGTAGTATAACGATGGGGCTTTCGCAGGAGGGGAGGACTGAAGCTTTCTTT CASSITMGLSQEGRTEAFF TRBJ1-1 NA NA TRBV19 19
TGTGCCAGTAGCACGACGACAGGGGCGAACACTGAAGCTTTCTTT CASSTTTGANTEAFF TRBJ1-1 NA TRBD1 TRBV19 15
TGTGCCAGCAGTCGGACTAGCGGGGGGGGACCGAAGACCCAGTACTTC CASSRTSGGGPKTQYF TRBJ2-5 NA TRBD2 TRBV28 16
TGTGCCAGCAGCTTAGTAATCCATGAGCAGTTCTTC CASSLVIHEQFF TRBJ2-1 NA NA TRBV7-9 12
TGTGCCAGCAGCTTAGAAGAGGGGGTGACTAATGAAAAACTGTTTTTT CASSLEEGVTNEKLFF TRBJ1-4 NA NA TRBV7-9 16
TGTGCCAGCAGCTCGCAAGCCACTGAAGCTTTCTTT CASSSQATEAFF TRBJ1-1 NA NA TRBV7-9 12
TGCGCCAGCAGCTTGGAGGCGGGGGGGGCCCTCAGCTCCTACAATGAGCAGTTCTTC CASSLEAGGALSSYNEQFF TRBJ2-1 NA TRBD2 TRBV5-1 19
TGCGCCAGCAGCCAAGCCCTACCAGGGGGGAATTCACCCCTCCACTTT CASSQALPGGNSPLHF TRBJ1-6 NA TRBD1 TRBV4-1 16
TGTGCCAGCAGACCGGGACAGGTCTACGAGCAGTACTTC CASRPGQVYEQYF TRBJ2-7 NA TRBD1 TRBV28 13
TGCGCCAGCAGCTCACAGGGAGATAGCAATCAGCCCCAGCATTTT CASSSQGDSNQPQHF TRBJ1-5 NA NA TRBV5-1 15
TGTGCCAGCAGCGAGGGACAGGTGAACACTGAAGCTTTCTTT CASSEGQVNTEAFF TRBJ1-1 NA TRBD1 TRBV5-6 14
TGTGCCAGCAGACCCCGATTCGGGGAGACCCAGTACTTC CASRPRFGETQYF TRBJ2-5 few NA TRBV6-5 13
TGTGCCAGCAGCTCTGCCGGGGGTTCCTACAATGAGCAGTTCTTC CASSSAGGSYNEQFF TRBJ2-1 NA NA TRBV6-5 15
TGTGCCAGCAGCCCCCAGGTACGGGGTACTGAAGCTTTCTTT CASSPQVRGTEAFF TRBJ1-1 NA NA TRBV3-1/TRBV3-2 14
TGTGCCACCAGATGGGGCGCCCCTCCGCTCAATGAGCAGTTCTTC CATRWGAPPLNEQFF TRBJ2-1 NA NA TRBV28 15
TGCGCCAGCAGCTTGTTGGGCAGCACAGATACGCAGTATTTT CASSLLGSTDTQYF TRBJ2-3 NA NA TRBV5-1 14
TGCGCCAGCAGCGGAAGGACACCCGGCTCCGGGGAGCTGTTTTTT CASSGRTPGSGELFF TRBJ2-2 NA NA TRBV5-1 15
TGTGCCAGCAGCCAAGATCTAGCGCGGACCTCCTACAATGAGCAGTTCTTC CASSQDLARTSYNEQFF TRBJ2-1 NA NA TRBV3-1/TRBV3-2 17
TGTGCCAGTAGTACCCCCGGACAGGGATTACTCAGCTCTGGAAACACCATATATTTT CASSTPGQGLLSSGNTIYF TRBJ1-3 NA TRBD1 TRBV19 19
TGTGCCACCAGTGATTTGCCGGGCGCGGGGGACACCGGGGAGCTGTTTTTT CATSDLPGAGDTGELFF TRBJ2-2 NA TRBD2 TRBV24-1 17
TGTGCCAGCACATTTAGCGGGGGGAGCACAGATACGCAGTATTTT CASTFSGGSTDTQYF TRBJ2-3 NA TRBD2 TRBV6-4 15
TGTGCCAGCACTGCTACAGGGACTAGCGGCTACAATGAGCAGTTCTTC CASTATGTSGYNEQFF TRBJ2-1 NA TRBD2 TRBV9 16
TGTGCCAGCAGTGAACGTCACGATACTAATCAGCCCCAGCATTTT CASSERHDTNQPQHF TRBJ1-5 NA NA TRBV6-1 15
TGTGCCACCGGCCAGTGGGGGGAGGCCCAGCATTTT CATGQWGEAQHF TRBJ1-5 once NA TRBV15 12
TGCAGCGTTGTTGACCAGGGCGGCAGTTCACCCCTCCACTTT CSVVDQGGSSPLHF TRBJ1-6 NA NA TRBV29-1 14
TGCGCCAGCAGCTTGGCCTCCTACACTGAAGCTTTCTTT CASSLASYTEAFF TRBJ1-1 NA NA TRBV5-1 13
TGTGCCAGCAGTTTGGGTTTGACAGGGATGGGCGAGCAGTACTTC CASSLGLTGMGEQYF TRBJ2-7 NA TRBD1 TRBV28 15
TGTGCCAGCAGCTCACCCCCGCGCTACGAGCAGTACTTC CASSSPPRYEQYF TRBJ2-7 NA NA TRBV7-9 13
TGTGCCAGCAGCTTCCGGACAGGGACTAATGAAAAACTGTTTTTT CASSFRTGTNEKLFF TRBJ1-4 few TRBD1 TRBV13 15
TGTGCCAGCAGTTTATCCGACAGCTCCTATGGCTACACCTTC CASSLSDSSYGYTF TRBJ1-2 NA NA TRBV27 14
TGCAGCGTTGGAGGAGGAGGGGGCGCTCCCGGTGAGCAGTTCTTC CSVGGGGGAPGEQFF TRBJ2-1 NA NA TRBV29-1 15
TGTGCCAGCAGCCTAGCGGGGGGGTTAGAGACCCAGTACTTC CASSLAGGLETQYF TRBJ2-5 NA TRBD2 TRBV28 14
TGCGCCAGCAGCTTGGGATTGACAGGGGCCACAGATACGCAGTATTTT CASSLGLTGATDTQYF TRBJ2-3 NA TRBD1 TRBV5-1 16
TGTGCCAGCAGTTACGGGCAGCCCACTAACTATGGCTACACCTTC CASSYGQPTNYGYTF TRBJ1-2 NA NA TRBV6-5 15
TGCAGTGCTAGTCGGGACAGGGGCATATACGAGCAGTACTTC CSASRDRGIYEQYF TRBJ2-7 NA TRBD1 TRBV20-1 14
TGTGCCTGGAGTCCTCTCGGGACCGGGGAGCTGTTTTTT CAWSPLGTGELFF TRBJ2-2 NA NA TRBV30 13
TGTGCCAGCAGTTACCGTGAGAACTATGGCTACACCTTC CASSYRENYGYTF TRBJ1-2 NA NA TRBV6-5 13
TGTGCCAGCAGGGAGGCAGGAAGTGAGCAGTTCTTC CASREAGSEQFF TRBJ2-1 NA NA TRBV7-8 12
TGTGCCAGCAGTTTAAGGGGCAGGACTAATGAAAAACTGTTTTTT CASSLRGRTNEKLFF TRBJ1-4 NA NA TRBV27 15
TGTGCCAGCAGCTTTCGGGACAGGGGCTACGAGCAGTACTTC CASSFRDRGYEQYF TRBJ2-7 NA TRBD1 TRBV11-1 14
TGTGCCTGGAGTCAGGGGTTGAGGTTGGCGAACACTGAAGCTTTCTTT CAWSQGLRLANTEAFF TRBJ1-1 NA NA TRBV30 16
TGTACCAGCACGGAGACGTCTTCCTACGAGCAGTACTTC CTSTETSSYEQYF TRBJ2-7 once NA TRBV28 13
TGTGCCAGCAGCTTAGGAGGACAGCAAAACTATGGCTACACCTTC CASSLGGQQNYGYTF TRBJ1-2 NA NA TRBV7-2 15
TGTGCCAGTAGTATAGATCACAGAAACACTGAAGCTTTCTTT CASSIDHRNTEAFF TRBJ1-1 NA NA TRBV19 14
TGTGCCAGCAGCCAAAAGGGGTTGAACACTGAAGCTTTCTTT CASSQKGLNTEAFF TRBJ1-1 once NA TRBV3-1/TRBV3-2 14
TGTGCCAGCAGCTCTAGCCGGCAGGGGGCGAGGAATGAGCAGTTCTTC CASSSSRQGARNEQFF TRBJ2-1 NA TRBD1 TRBV9 16
TGTGCCAGCAGTCCCTGGGGACAGAACACCGGGGAGCTGTTTTTT CASSPWGQNTGELFF TRBJ2-2 few NA TRBV11-2 15
TGCAGTGCTAGTGCAGGCCACTCCTATAATTCACCCCTCCACTTT CSASAGHSYNSPLHF TRBJ1-6 once NA TRBV20-1 15
TGTGCCAGCAGCCATGCCTACAGGGGCGGTGGCTACACCTTC CASSHAYRGGGYTF TRBJ1-2 NA TRBD1 TRBV11-2 14
TGTGCCATCGACAACGGTAACAATGAGCAGTTCTTC CAIDNGNNEQFF TRBJ2-1 NA NA TRBV10-3 12
TGTGCCAGCGGATGGGGGGGTTCGGATACGCAGTATTTT CASGWGGSDTQYF TRBJ2-3 NA TRBD2 TRBV5-4 13
TGTGCCAGCTCACCGGGACAGGGGATTTATGGCTACACCTTC CASSPGQGIYGYTF TRBJ1-2 few TRBD1 TRBV18 14
TGTGCCAGCAGCTCCACTAGCGGGGGGGCTCGATTCTCCTACAATGAGCAGTTCTTC CASSSTSGGARFSYNEQFF TRBJ2-1 few TRBD2 TRBV6-6 19